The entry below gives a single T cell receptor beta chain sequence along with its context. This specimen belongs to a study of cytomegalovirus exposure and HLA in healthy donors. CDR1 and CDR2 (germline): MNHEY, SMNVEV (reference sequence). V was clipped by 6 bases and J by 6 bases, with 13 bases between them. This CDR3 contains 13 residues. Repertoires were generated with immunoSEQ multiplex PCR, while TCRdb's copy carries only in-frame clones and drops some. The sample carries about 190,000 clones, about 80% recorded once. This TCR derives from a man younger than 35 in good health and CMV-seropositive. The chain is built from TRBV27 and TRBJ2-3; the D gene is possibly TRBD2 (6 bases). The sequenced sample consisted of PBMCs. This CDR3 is CASRTLAPDTQYF. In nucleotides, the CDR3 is TGTGCCAGCAGAACGCTAGCGCCGGATACGCAGTATTTT.